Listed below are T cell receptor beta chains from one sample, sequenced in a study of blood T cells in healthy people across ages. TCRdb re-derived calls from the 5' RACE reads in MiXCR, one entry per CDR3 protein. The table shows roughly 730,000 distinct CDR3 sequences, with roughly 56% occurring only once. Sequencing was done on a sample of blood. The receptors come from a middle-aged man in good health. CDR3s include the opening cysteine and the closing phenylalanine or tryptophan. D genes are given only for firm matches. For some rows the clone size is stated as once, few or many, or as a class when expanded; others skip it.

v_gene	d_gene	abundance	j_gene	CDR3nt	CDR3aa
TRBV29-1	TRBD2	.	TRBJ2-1	TGCAGCGTCGGACTAGCGGGAGGCGTGGCGCAGTTCTTC	CSVGLAGGVAQFF
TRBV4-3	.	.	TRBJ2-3	TGCGCCAGCAGCCCCCGACGGGAGATTCACTCAGATACGCAGTATTTT	CASSPRREIHSDTQYF
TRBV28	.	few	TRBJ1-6	TGTGCCAGCAGTTTTGACAGCTATAATTCACCCCTCCACTTT	CASSFDSYNSPLHF
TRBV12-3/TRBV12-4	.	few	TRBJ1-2	TGTGCCAGCAGTTTAAGATATGGCTACACCTTC	CASSLRYGYTF
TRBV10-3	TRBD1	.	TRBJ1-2	TGTGCCGTCGACAGGGCAGTAGGCTACACCTTC	CAVDRAVGYTF
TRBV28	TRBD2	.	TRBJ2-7	TGTGCCAGCAGCTCCTCTTCTAGCGGAAGCTCCTACGAGCAGTACTTC	CASSSSSSGSSYEQYF
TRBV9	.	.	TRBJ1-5	TGTGCCAGCAGCTCCCGGGGGACCTCCAATCAGCCCCAGCATTTT	CASSSRGTSNQPQHF
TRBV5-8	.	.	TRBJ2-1	TGTGCCAGCAGCCAGTCGAGGGTATCGGTAGGGAATGAGCAGTTCTTC	CASSQSRVSVGNEQFF
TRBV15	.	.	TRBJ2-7	TGTGCCACCGGCAGAGATAGGGGCTACGAGCAGTACTTC	CATGRDRGYEQYF
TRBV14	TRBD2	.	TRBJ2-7	TGTGCCAGCAGCCAGGAGCGAGCGGGACTGGGGGAGCAGTACTTC	CASSQERAGLGEQYF
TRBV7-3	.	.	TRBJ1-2	TGTGCCAGCAGCCCCTCGCCGGGGGGGGGCTACACCTTC	CASSPSPGGGYTF
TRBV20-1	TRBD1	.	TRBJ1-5	TGCAGTGCTAGCCCTCTTACAGGGGCCCAGCCCCAGCATTTT	CSASPLTGAQPQHF
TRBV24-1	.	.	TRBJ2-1	TGTGCCACCAGTGATTTGAGGGGTCTTTCCTACAATGAGCAGTTCTTC	CATSDLRGLSYNEQFF
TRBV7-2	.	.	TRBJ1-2	TGTGCCAGCAGCTTAGACCACAGGGTACCTAACTATGGCTACACCTTC	CASSLDHRVPNYGYTF
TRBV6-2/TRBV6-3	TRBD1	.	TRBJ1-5	TGTGCCAGCAGTCAAAACGGACAGGGGGCAATCAGCAATCAGCCCCAGCATTTT	CASSQNGQGAISNQPQHF
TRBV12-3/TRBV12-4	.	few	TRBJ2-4	TGTGCCAGTCGCCAGTCGGCCAAAAACATTCAGTACTTC	CASRQSAKNIQYF
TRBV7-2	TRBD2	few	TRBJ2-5	TGTGCCAGCAGCTTATATAGCGGGAGGGAGGAGCAGTACTTC	CASSLYSGREEQYF
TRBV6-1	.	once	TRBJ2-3	TGTGCCAGCAGTGAAGCGGGGGGGCCGTCCCCGCAGTATTTT	CASSEAGGPSPQYF
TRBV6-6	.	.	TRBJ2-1	TGTGCCAGCAGTAGGGCCCCCGATAGCGGTTACAATGAGCAGTTCTTC	CASSRAPDSGYNEQFF
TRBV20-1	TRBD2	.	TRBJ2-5	TGCAGTGCTAGATCCTTCCGGCTAGCGGGGGGGCGAGAGACCCAGTACTTC	CSARSFRLAGGRETQYF
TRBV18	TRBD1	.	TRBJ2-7	TGTGCCAGCTCCCTGGGGACAGCGGTCGACGAGCAGTACTTC	CASSLGTAVDEQYF
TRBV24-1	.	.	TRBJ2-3	TGTGCCACCAGTGACTACCGGGACAAGACTCACAGAGGGACGCAGTATTTT	CATSDYRDKTHRGTQYF
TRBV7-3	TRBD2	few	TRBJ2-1	TGTGCCAGCAGCTTAACCGGGCTAGCGGGGGGCCTTTACAATGAGCAGTTCTTC	CASSLTGLAGGLYNEQFF
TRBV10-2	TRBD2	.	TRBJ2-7	TGCGCCAGCAGTGTAGGGCTAGCGGTCGCGGATGAGCAGTACTTC	CASSVGLAVADEQYF
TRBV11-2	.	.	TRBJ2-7	TGTGCCAGCAGCTTTCCTAGGGGTCAAGGGAACGAGCAGTACTTC	CASSFPRGQGNEQYF
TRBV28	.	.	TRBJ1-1	TGTGCCAGCAGTTTTGAGGGAACGTCAGCTTTCTTT	CASSFEGTSAFF
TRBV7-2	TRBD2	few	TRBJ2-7	TGTGCCAGCAGCTCTTTAGTATCCGGTATCGGGAGGGGGAGAACCTACGAGCAGTACTTC	CASSSLVSGIGRGRTYEQYF
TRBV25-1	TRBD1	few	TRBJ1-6	TGTGCCAGCCGGAGACAGGGGGAGAATTCACCCCTCCACTTT	CASRRQGENSPLHF
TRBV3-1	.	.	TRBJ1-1	TGTGCCAGCAGCCAAGATCTTGGGATGAACACTGAAGCTTTCTTT	CASSQDLGMNTEAFF
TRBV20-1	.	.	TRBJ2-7	TGCAGTGCCTCGGACCCCCAGTCAAGATACTACGAGCAGTACTTC	CSASDPQSRYYEQYF
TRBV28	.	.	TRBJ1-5	TGTGCCAACAGATCAACGGACCAGGGTAATCAGCCCCAGCATTTT	CANRSTDQGNQPQHF
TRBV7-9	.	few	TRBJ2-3	TGTGCCAGCAGCCAGTGGGGGTCCACAGATACGCAGTATTTT	CASSQWGSTDTQYF
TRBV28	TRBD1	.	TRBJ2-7	TGTGCCAGCAGATTAAACCGGGACAGGGGTTCCTACGAGCAGTACTTC	CASRLNRDRGSYEQYF
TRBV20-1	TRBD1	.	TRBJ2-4	TGCAGTGCTAGAGACCCCCGGGACAGTTTAAAAAACATTCAGTACTTC	CSARDPRDSLKNIQYF
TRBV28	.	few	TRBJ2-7	TGTGCCAGCAGGGGGGACGAGCAGTACTTC	CASRGDEQYF
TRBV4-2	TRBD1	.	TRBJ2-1	TGTGCCAGCAGCCAGCAATGGGGGAGGGACAGGGGATCGAGGAATGAGCAGTTCTTC	CASSQQWGRDRGSRNEQFF
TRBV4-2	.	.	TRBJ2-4	TGTGCCAGCAGCCAAGATACCGGGGATCCGCGGTACTTC	CASSQDTGDPRYF
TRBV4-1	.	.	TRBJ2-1	TGCGCCAGCAGCCAAGCTCCGAGTGAGCAGTTCTTC	CASSQAPSEQFF
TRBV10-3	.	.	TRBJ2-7	TGTGCCATCAGTGCGGCAGGGATGGCCTACGAGCAGTACTTC	CAISAAGMAYEQYF
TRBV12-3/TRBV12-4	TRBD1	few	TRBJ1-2	TGTGCCAGCAGTTTAGTGTCAGGGGGCGGCTATGGCTACACCTTC	CASSLVSGGGYGYTF
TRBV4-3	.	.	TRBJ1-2	TGCGCCAGCAGCCATACGGGGACGGGTTATGGCTACACCTTC	CASSHTGTGYGYTF
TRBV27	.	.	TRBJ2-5	TGTGCCAGCAGTTCCACCCTCTTCGGACTGCGCACAGAGACCCAGTACTTC	CASSSTLFGLRTETQYF
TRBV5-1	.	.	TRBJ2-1	TGCGCCAGCAGCACGTTAGCGAGGACGATGGGAAATGAGCAGTTCTTC	CASSTLARTMGNEQFF
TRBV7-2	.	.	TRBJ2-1	TGTGCCAGCAGCTTAGTTTTTTCCCAGAATGAGCAGTTCTTC	CASSLVFSQNEQFF
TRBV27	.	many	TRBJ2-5	TGTGCCAGCAGTTTTAGAGCATCCCGCCGGGTGGCCGGATTCAGTGAGCAGTACTTC	CASSFRASRRVAGFSEQYF
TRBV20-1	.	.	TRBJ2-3	TGCAGTGCTGACATCTGGGGGGGCAATACGCAGTATTTT	CSADIWGGNTQYF
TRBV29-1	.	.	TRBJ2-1	TGCAGCGTTGAATATAAGGGGGGCTACAATGAGCAGTTCTTC	CSVEYKGGYNEQFF
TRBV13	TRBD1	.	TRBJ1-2	TGTGCCAGCAGCTTAGGCCAGGGGGCAGGGTTGGGTGGCTACACCTTC	CASSLGQGAGLGGYTF